These 32 T cell receptor beta chains were sequenced from one sample in a study of T cell responses to AZD1222 COVID-19 vaccine. Generated by immunoSEQ multiplex PCR, the TCRdb table keeps only in-frame clones and is missing some. The sample lists 95,000 to 100,000 clones, more than 70% occurring once. The source material was peripheral blood, sampled 28 days after the second AZD1222 dose. The receptors here all came from an adult who received the AZD1222 COVID-19 vaccine.

J is TRBJ1-1 and V is TRBV7-9; tentatively, D is TRBD1 (5 bases). The length of the CDR3 is 17 residues. V was pared by 1 base and J by 2 bases, with 17 bases between. Per germline, CDR1 SEHNR and CDR2 FQNEAQ (reference sequence). The CDR3 loop reads CASSLGQGRGINTEAFF. CDR3 sequence (DNA): TGTGCCAGCAGCTTAGGGCAGGGTAGGGGAATTAACACTGAAGCTTTCTTT. Combining the CDR3 with reference TRBV7-9 and TRBJ1-1 gives the whole variable domain DTGVSQNPRHKITKRGQNVTFRCDPISEHNRLYWYRQTLGQGPEFLTYFQNEAQLEKSRLLSDRFSAERPKGSFSTLEIQRTEQGDSAMYLCASSLGQGRGINTEAFFGQGTRLTVV.

The rearrangement uses TRBV19 and TRBJ1-5, with D hard to call. V was trimmed by 7 bases and J by 2 bases, leaving 15 bases between them. The CDR3 length is 15 residues. Germline V gene data show CDR1 as LNHDA and CDR2 as SQIVND (reference sequence). CDR3 bases: TGTGCCAGTACCAACCAGCCGGAAGGCAATCAGCCCCAGCATTTT. Encoded protein: CASTNQPEGNQPQHF.

The rearrangement joins TRBV5-5 to TRBJ1-2; 7 bases are shared with TRBD1. This CDR3 has 16 residues. Per the germline V gene, CDR1 is SGHKS and CDR2 is YYEKEE (reference sequence). V was clipped by 4 bases and J by 7 bases; unmatched bases: 16. CDR3 sequence reads: CASSQAGRGLVGGYTF. CDR3 bases: TGTGCCAGCAGCCAGGCGGGGAGGGGGCTGGTCGGTGGCTACACCTTC.

The chain joins TRBV3-1 (or the pseudogene TRBV3-2) to TRBJ2-1; 7 bases align to TRBD2. The CDR3 is 17 residues long. The germline V gene encodes CDR1 LGHDT and CDR2 YNNKEL (reference sequence). V was clipped by 3 bases and J by 0 bases; unmatched bases: 8. The CDR3 loop is CASSHGLAVSSYNEQFF. CDR3 DNA: TGTGCCAGCAGCCATGGCCTAGCGGTAAGCTCCTACAATGAGCAGTTCTTC.

CDR3 residues: CASSQDAGAYEQYF. In nucleotides, the CDR3 is TGTGCCAGCAGCCAAGATGCAGGGGCCTACGAGCAGTACTTC. The gene calls are TRBV3-1 (or the pseudogene TRBV3-2) and TRBJ2-7, with D possibly TRBD1 on 6 matching bases. The CDR3 sequence is 14 residues long. CDR1 and CDR2 from the germline V gene are LGHDT and YNNKEL (reference sequence). The V gene lost 0 bases and the J gene lost 2 bases, with 8 bases spanning the gap.

J is TRBJ1-5 and V is TRBV10-1; possible D gene TRBD1, 5 bases. The V and J ends lost 1 base and 9 bases respectively, with 10 bases between them. The CDR3 sequence is 13 residues long. Looked up from germline, CDR1 is WNHNN and CDR2 is SYGVQD (reference sequence). This chain's CDR3 is CASSEWTGGPQHF. The CDR3 region has the DNA TGCGCCAGCAGTGAGTGGACCGGGGGGCCCCAGCATTTT.

This clone has just one count. This CDR3 is CASSLFQGARGTGELFF. The DNA of the CDR3 is TGTGCCAGCAGTTTATTCCAGGGGGCAAGAGGGACCGGGGAGCTGTTTTTT. The chain is built from TRBV27 and TRBJ2-2; 8 nucleotides line up with TRBD1. This CDR3 comprises 17 residues. In germline, CDR1 is MNHEY, CDR2 SMNVEV (reference sequence). The ends lost 1 base at V and 5 bases at J; junction bases unmatched: 9.

The V call is TRBV10-2, the J call TRBJ1-2; a weak D match, TRBD1 (5 bases). Germline lookup yields CDR1 WSHSY and CDR2 SAAADI. Between the trimmed V and J ends, which lost 0 bases and 7 bases, there was a span of 15 bases. The CDR3 has 15 amino acids. CDR3 in DNA: TGCGCCAGCAGTGAGTCAAGGGGCGTACTGGGTGGCTACACCTTC. It codes for CASSESRGVLGGYTF.

The chain has TRBV28 and TRBJ1-1; TRBD1 is a possible D gene (5 bases). Germline CDR1 MDHEN, CDR2 SYDVKM. V lost 3 bases, J lost 2 bases, and 13 bases lay in between. The CDR3 has 15 amino acids. The CDR3 reads CASSFWGGANTEAFF. In nucleotides, the CDR3 is TGTGCCAGCAGTTTCTGGGGGGGTGCAAACACTGAAGCTTTCTTT.

The chain couples TRBV30 to TRBJ2-7; no clear D gene. The germline V gene encodes CDR1 GTSNPN and CDR2 SVGIG (reference sequence). Trimming left V 4 bases short and J 0 bases short, with 7 bases between. CDR3 length equals 12 residues. The CDR3: CAWILSSYEQYF. CDR3 nucleotide sequence: TGTGCCTGGATTCTCAGCTCCTACGAGCAGTACTTC. Filled out from reference TRBV30 and TRBJ2-7, the complete variable domain reads SQTIHQWPATLVQPVGSPLSLECTVEGTSNPNLYWYRQAAGRGLQLLFYSVGIGQISSEVPQNLSASRPQDRQFILSSKKLLLSDSGFYLCAWILSSYEQYFGPGTRLTVT.

The V gene is TRBV27, the J gene TRBJ2-7; 8 nucleotides line up with TRBD2. V was pared by 5 bases and J by 2 bases, with 8 bases of the junction left unmatched. CDR1 is MNHEY, CDR2 SMNVEV, per germline (reference sequence). The CDR3 length is 15 residues. The CDR3 loop reads CASSIAGTWAYEQYF. CDR3 DNA sequence: TGTGCCAGCAGTATAGCGGGAACTTGGGCCTACGAGCAGTACTTC.

V and J are TRBV7-4 and TRBJ2-5, with TRBD1 as a possible D gene (5 bases). CDR3 length: 12 residues. Germline loops: CDR1 SGHVT, CDR2 SQSDAQ. V was shortened by 6 bases and J by 5 bases, with 10 bases between the two germline ends. CDR3: CASRPGCETQYF. The CDR3 region has the DNA TGTGCCAGCAGACCAGGGTGTGAGACCCAGTACTTC.

J is TRBJ1-2 and V is TRBV5-1, with no clear D. Per germline, CDR1 SGHRS and CDR2 YFSETQ. The CDR3 covers 14 residues. Trimming pared 7 bases from V and 8 bases from J, leaving 21 bases between. CDR3 coding DNA: TGCGCCAGCGTACCGACCCCTGCGAGTGGGGGCTACACCTTC. Its protein is CASVPTPASGGYTF.

The rearrangement joins TRBV2 to TRBJ2-1; the D gene could be TRBD1 or TRBD2 (6 bases each). CDR1 SNHLY and CDR2 FYNNEI come from the germline V gene. This CDR3 contains 16 residues. V lost 10 bases and J 4 bases, leaving 23 bases between the germline ends. CDR3 in amino acids: CATRGLNGSSYNEQFF. The DNA for the CDR3 is TGTGCCACCAGGGGCCTCAACGGGAGTAGTTACAATGAGCAGTTCTTC.

The genes are TRBV28 and TRBJ1-1; TRBD1 is a possible D gene (6 bases). Trimming left V 3 bases short and J 7 bases short, with 12 bases between. The CDR3 has 13 residues. The germline V gene has CDR1 MDHEN and CDR2 SYDVKM. CDR3 DNA: TGTGCCAGCAGTTTTGGGGGGGCCGTTGAAGCTTTCTTT. Translated: CASSFGGAVEAFF.

This clone was observed a single time. The chain employs TRBV12-5 and TRBJ2-1, with D maybe TRBD2 (5 bases). The germline gives CDR1 LGHNT, CDR2 FRNRAP. The V and J ends lost 8 bases and 2 bases respectively, with 16 bases between them. The CDR3 sequence is 15 residues long. Written as DNA, the CDR3 is TGTGCTAGTCTTTCGGCAGCGGTGGCCTACAATGAGCAGTTCTTC. Amino acids: CASLSAAVAYNEQFF.

The CDR3 sequence is CASSQSGLAGVGQFF. CDR3 nucleotides: TGTGCCAGCAGTCAATCGGGACTAGCGGGAGTAGGGCAGTTCTTC. This sequence joins TRBV27 and TRBJ2-1; the match to TRBD2 covers 14 bases. The CDR3 extends over 15 amino acids. J gave up 12 bases and V 5 bases, and 9 bases lay outside the gene matches. Germline V gene data show CDR1 as MNHEY and CDR2 as SMNVEV (reference sequence).

This clone appeared once. The gene calls are TRBV6-5 and TRBJ1-2; D remains ambiguous. The CDR3 consists of 13 residues. Trimming took 6 bases from V and 8 from J, leaving 16 bases between them. Germline V lookup: CDR1 MNHEY, CDR2 SVGAGI. CDR3 amino acids: CASSIEGSWGYTF. In nucleotides, the CDR3 is TGTGCCAGCAGCATAGAAGGATCCTGGGGCTACACCTTC.

The rearrangement uses TRBV7-8 and TRBJ1-1; weak D call: TRBD1 (6 bases). V lost 8 bases to trimming and J lost 0 bases, with 22 bases between them. The CDR3 is 17 residues long. Germline values: CDR1 SGHVS, CDR2 FQNEAQ. In nucleotides, the CDR3 is TGTGCCAGCCGCAAACAGGGACCGCTAAGTATGAACACTGAAGCTTTCTTT. This codes for CASRKQGPLSMNTEAFF.

The V and J genes are TRBV28 and TRBJ2-7; 10 bases are shared with TRBD1. The CDR3 spans 15 residues. The germline V gene has CDR1 MDHEN and CDR2 SYDVKM. With V trimmed by 6 bases and J by 3 bases, 8 bases remained unmatched. CDR3 coding DNA: TGTGCCAGCAGCCTCGCTTGGGACAGGGGCTACGAGCAGTACTTC. Encoded protein: CASSLAWDRGYEQYF.

The chain links TRBV5-4 to TRBJ2-4, with a tentative D call TRBD1 (6 bases). CDR3 length equals 15 residues. V was cut by 2 bases and J by 4 bases, with 13 bases left in between. The V gene's germline CDR1 is SGHNT and CDR2 YYREEE (reference sequence). The CDR3 loop reads CASSFPGQGKNIQYF. CDR3 coding DNA: TGTGCCAGCAGCTTTCCCGGGCAGGGGAAAAACATTCAGTACTTC.

The chain joins TRBV6-5 to TRBJ2-7; maybe TRBD2 (5 bases). Germline loops: CDR1 MNHEY, CDR2 SVGAGI. The ends were cut back, 0 bases at V and 4 bases at J, with 13 bases in the middle. This CDR3 has 15 amino acids. CDR3 sequence (DNA): TGTGCCAGCAGTTACTCGAATCCCTGGGAGTACGAGCAGTACTTC. Translation gives CASSYSNPWEYEQYF.

The rearrangement joins TRBV2 to TRBJ1-5, with D uncertain. This CDR3 contains 15 residues. CDR1 SNHLY and CDR2 FYNNEI come from the germline V gene. V lost 6 bases and J lost 0, with 12 bases in between. The DNA of the CDR3 is TGTGCCAGCAGCCTAAATAGGGTTAGCAATCAGCCCCAGCATTTT. This encodes CASSLNRVSNQPQHF.

The sample holds one count of this clone. V and J are TRBV7-6 and TRBJ2-1, with a tentative D call TRBD1 (6 bases). The CDR3 loop spans 16 amino acids. V lost 5 bases and J lost 2, with 16 bases in between. CDR1 and CDR2 from the germline V gene are SGHVS and FNYEAQ. The CDR3 DNA follows: TGTGCCAGCAGCACTCAGGGGCAGGGCCCCTACAATGAGCAGTTCTTC. Its protein is CASSTQGQGPYNEQFF.

In this sample, this clone turned up once. The V gene is TRBV5-5, the J gene TRBJ1-5, with 8 bases identical to TRBD1. The CDR3 totals 16 residues. Germline loops: CDR1 SGHKS, CDR2 YYEKEE (reference sequence). With V trimmed by 4 bases and J by 3 bases, 9 bases remained unmatched. CDR3 in amino acids: CASSRWETGVNQPQHF. Here the CDR3 DNA reads TGTGCCAGCAGCCGCTGGGAGACAGGGGTCAATCAGCCCCAGCATTTT.

V is TRBV12-3 or TRBV12-4 and J is TRBJ1-1, with D tentatively TRBD1 (6 bases). V lost 8 bases and J 2 bases, leaving 12 bases between the germline ends. The CDR3 runs to 13 residues. The CDR3 loop reads CASGRTANTEAFF. CDR3 coding DNA: TGTGCCAGCGGGCGGACAGCCAACACTGAAGCTTTCTTT.

This chain uses TRBV5-1 with TRBJ1-1, with unresolved D. Trimming left V 0 bases short and J 1 base short, with 10 bases between. The V gene's germline CDR1 is SGHRS and CDR2 YFSETQ. The CDR3 covers 15 residues. The CDR3 region has the DNA TGCGCCAGCAGCTTGGATGTCATTTCGAACACTGAAGCTTTCTTT. It encodes CASSLDVISNTEAFF.

This clone was seen only once. The genes are TRBV14 and TRBJ2-1; 7 positions match TRBD2. Germline loops: CDR1 SGHDN, CDR2 FVKESK. The CDR3 is 14 residues long. With V trimmed by 4 bases and J by 6 bases, 6 bases remained unmatched. CDR3 sequence reads: CASSLGLETNEQFF. For the CDR3, the DNA is TGTGCCAGCAGCCTAGGACTAGAAACCAATGAGCAGTTCTTC.

The DNA of the CDR3 is TGCGCCAGCAGCTTGACGGACACCGGGGAGCTGTTTTTT. Its protein product is CASSLTDTGELFF. The chain links TRBV5-1 to TRBJ2-2; the D is unclear. The ends were cut back, 1 base at V and 3 bases at J, with 4 bases in the middle. The CDR3 has 13 amino acids. Germline CDR1 reads SGHRS; CDR2 reads YFSETQ.

V gene TRBV9 combines with J gene TRBJ1-2; D is unclear. The germline V gene has CDR1 SGDLS and CDR2 YYNGEE. The CDR3 has 15 amino acids. Trimming shortened V by 3 bases and J by 1 base, and 13 bases separated the two germline ends. CDR3 nucleotides: TGTGCCAGCAGCGCCCGGACGGCTATTAACTATGGCTACACCTTC. Protein product: CASSARTAINYGYTF. Based on the CDR3 plus reference TRBV9 and TRBJ1-2, the full variable domain is DSGVTQTPKHLITATGQRVTLRCSPRSGDLSVYWYQQSLDQGLQFLIQYYNGEERAKGNILERFSAQQFPDLHSELNLSSLELGDSALYFCASSARTAINYGYTFGSGTRLTVV.

This clone was detected a few times. This chain uses TRBV18 with TRBJ1-6; D remains unclear. V lost 1 base to trimming and J lost 7 bases, with 11 bases between them. The CDR3 has 15 amino acids. The V gene's germline CDR1 is KGHSH and CDR2 LQKENI. CDR3 nucleotides: TGTGCCAGCTCACCACTCGGGAACGACAATTCACCCCTCCACTTT. This sequence encodes CASSPLGNDNSPLHF.

This chain links TRBV24-1 with TRBJ2-7; TRBD1 might be the D (6 bases). The CDR3 covers 14 residues. CDR1 and CDR2 from the germline V gene are KGHDR and SFDVKD. V dropped 6 bases and J dropped 0 bases, with 11 bases sitting between them. CDR3 region: CATSPKGHSYEQYF. The CDR3 DNA is TGTGCCACCAGTCCCAAGGGACACTCCTACGAGCAGTACTTC.